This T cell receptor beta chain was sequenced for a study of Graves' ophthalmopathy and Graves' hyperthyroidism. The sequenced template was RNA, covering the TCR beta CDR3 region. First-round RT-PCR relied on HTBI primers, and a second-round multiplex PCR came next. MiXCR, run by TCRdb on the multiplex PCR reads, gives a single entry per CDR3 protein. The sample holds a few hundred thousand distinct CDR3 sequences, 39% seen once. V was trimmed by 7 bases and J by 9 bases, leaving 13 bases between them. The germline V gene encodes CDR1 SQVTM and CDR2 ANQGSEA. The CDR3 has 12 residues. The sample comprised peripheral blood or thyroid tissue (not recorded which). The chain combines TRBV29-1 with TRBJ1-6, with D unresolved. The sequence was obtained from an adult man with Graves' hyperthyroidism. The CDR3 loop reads CSAWTGSSPLHF. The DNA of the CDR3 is TGCAGCGCCTGGACTGGATCTTCACCCCTCCACTTT.